This T cell receptor beta chain was recorded in a study of T cell responses to AZD1222 COVID-19 vaccine. Study-wide results and caveats: Only a handful of people who got AZD1222 tested seropositive at baseline.

For this clone: The antigen remains unidentified.

This CDR3 is 16 amino acids long. Germline loops: CDR1 MNHEY, CDR2 SMNVEV (reference sequence). V lost 5 bases to trimming and J lost 3 bases; unmatched junction nucleotides: 11. Only in-frame clones appear in the TCRdb table, and some are missing; sequencing was by immunoSEQ multiplex PCR. The sample records some 190,000 clones, about 90% being singletons. This rearrangement joins TRBV27 to TRBJ2-7; 9 nucleotides agree with TRBD2. The input for sequencing was peripheral blood, taken 28 days after the second AZD1222 dose. The sequence was obtained from an adult who received the AZD1222 COVID-19 vaccine. The CDR3 nucleotides are TGTGCCAGCAGTCCCCGGGGCGGGAGGGCGGACTACGAGCAGTACTTC. Its protein is CASSPRGGRADYEQYF.